The 7 T cell receptor beta chains below were found in one sample sequenced in a study of blood T cell repertoires in COVID-19. Here immunoSEQ multiplex PCR was the method, and the copy in TCRdb shows in-frame clones only, minus some. The data show 18,000 or so clones, roughly 88% seen once. The material sequenced was peripheral blood. The receptors come from a man aged 40-49 years with active COVID-19.

V gene TRBV7-3 combines with J gene TRBJ2-3; 7 bases match TRBD1. Germline lookup yields CDR1 SGHTA and CDR2 FQGTGA. CDR3 length equals 16 residues. V dropped 5 bases and J dropped 2; count of bases not matched to a gene: 10. CDR3 sequence: CASSPQKGQITDTQYF. The CDR3 DNA reads TGTGCCAGCAGCCCACAGAAGGGACAGATCACAGATACGCAGTATTTT.

The rearrangement joins TRBV7-8 to TRBJ2-1, with 10 nucleotides matching TRBD2. Germline CDR1 is SGHVS and CDR2 is FQNEAQ. The CDR3 sequence is 16 residues long. The V segment lost 5 bases and the J segment 1 base; nucleotides outside the gene matches: 5. As DNA, the CDR3 is TGTGCCAGCAGCGCCATAGCGGGAGGATCCTACAATGAGCAGTTCTTC. This sequence encodes CASSAIAGGSYNEQFF.

The CDR3 is CASSTPGQVSLVINEQFF. CDR3 sequence (DNA): TGTGCCAGCAGCACTCCGGGACAGGTTAGTCTAGTCATAAATGAGCAGTTCTTC. This chain uses TRBV7-8 with TRBJ2-1; 8 bases align to TRBD1. The trim removed 5 bases at V and 7 bases at J, leaving 19 bases unmatched. CDR3 size: 18 residues. Germline CDR1 is SGHVS and CDR2 is FQNEAQ.

The V gene is TRBV12-3 or TRBV12-4, the J gene TRBJ1-2, with no clear D. The length of the CDR3 is 13 residues. Trimming took 5 bases from V and 0 from J, leaving 7 bases between them. As DNA, the CDR3 is TGTGCCAGCAGTCAAGACACTAACTATGGCTACACCTTC. It translates to CASSQDTNYGYTF.

The V and J genes are TRBV6-6 and TRBJ2-1; 16 bases are a match to TRBD2. The CDR3 extends over 18 amino acids. From germline, CDR1 is MNHNY and CDR2 SVGAGI (reference sequence). J lost 7 bases, V lost 5 bases, and 11 bases had no gene match. This CDR3 is CASSPTGLAGGRRNEQFF. For the CDR3, the DNA is TGTGCCAGCAGTCCGACGGGACTAGCGGGAGGGCGGCGGAATGAGCAGTTCTTC.

The rearrangement links TRBV4-3 to TRBJ2-7, with 9 bases identical to TRBD2. From germline, CDR1 is LGHNA and CDR2 YSLEER. This CDR3 is 15 amino acids long. V trimming: 5 bases; J trimming: 5 bases; junction bases outside the gene matches: 10. The CDR3 region has the DNA TGCGCCAGCAGCGGGGGACTAGCTGCCGAGGACGAGCAGTACTTC. It translates to CASSGGLAAEDEQYF.

The chain recombines TRBV6-5 with TRBJ2-3; 7 nucleotides align to TRBD2. With V trimmed by 4 bases and J by 3 bases, 4 bases remained unmatched. Germline lookup yields CDR1 MNHEY and CDR2 SVGAGI. This CDR3 is built from 14 residues. The CDR3 DNA reads as TGTGCCAGCAGTTTGGGAGGGCCTACAGATACGCAGTATTTT. Its protein is CASSLGGPTDTQYF.